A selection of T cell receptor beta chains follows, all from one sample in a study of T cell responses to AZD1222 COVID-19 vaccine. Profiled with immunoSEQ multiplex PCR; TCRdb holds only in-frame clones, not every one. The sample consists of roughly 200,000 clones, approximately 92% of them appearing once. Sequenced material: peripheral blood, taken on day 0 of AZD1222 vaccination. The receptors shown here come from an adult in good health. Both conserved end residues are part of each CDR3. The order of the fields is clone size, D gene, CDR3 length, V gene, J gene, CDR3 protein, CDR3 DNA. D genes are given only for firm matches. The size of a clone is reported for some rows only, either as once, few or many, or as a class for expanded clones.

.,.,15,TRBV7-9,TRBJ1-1,CASSLAVGMNTEAFF,TGTGCCAGCAGCTTAGCTGTGGGAATGAACACTGAAGCTTTCTTT
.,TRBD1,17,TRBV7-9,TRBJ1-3,CASSLAPGTGTGNTIYF,TGTGCCAGCAGCTTAGCCCCCGGGACAGGGACTGGAAACACCATATATTTT
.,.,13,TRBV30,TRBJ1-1,CAWSVKSSTEAFF,TGTGCCTGGAGTGTGAAGTCTTCCACTGAAGCTTTCTTT
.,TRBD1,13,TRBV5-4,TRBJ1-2,CASSVRTGEGYTF,TGTGCCAGCAGCGTCAGGACAGGGGAAGGCTACACCTTC
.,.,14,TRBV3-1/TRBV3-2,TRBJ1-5,CASGGSYSNQPQHF,TGTGCCAGCGGAGGGAGTTATAGCAATCAGCCCCAGCATTTT
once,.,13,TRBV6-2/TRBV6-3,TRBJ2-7,CASSNGVVYEQYF,TGTGCCAGCAGCAACGGGGTTGTCTACGAGCAGTACTTC
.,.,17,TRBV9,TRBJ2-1,CASSARAGRGRLNEQFF,TGTGCCAGCAGCGCTCGCGCGGGCAGGGGAAGGTTGAATGAGCAGTTCTTC
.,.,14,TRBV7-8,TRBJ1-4,CASSLAGRRSLLFF,TGTGCCAGCAGCCTAGCCGGACGGCGGTCGCTGCTGTTTTTT
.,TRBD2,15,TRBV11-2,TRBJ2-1,CASSLETSRMAEQFF,TGTGCCAGCAGCTTGGAGACTAGCAGAATGGCTGAGCAGTTCTTC
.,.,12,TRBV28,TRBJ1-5,CASRPLNQPQHF,TGTGCCAGCAGGCCCCTGAATCAGCCCCAGCATTTT
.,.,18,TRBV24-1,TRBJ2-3,CATSDLSLQSGEGDTQYF,TGTGCCACCAGTGATTTGTCCCTCCAGTCGGGAGAGGGAGATACGCAGTATTTT
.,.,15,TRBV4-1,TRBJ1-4,CASSQAGGTDEKLFF,TGCGCCAGCAGCCAAGCGGGGGGTACGGATGAAAAACTGTTTTTT
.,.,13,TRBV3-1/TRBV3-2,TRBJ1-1,CASSQGDKNEAFF,TGTGCCAGCAGCCAAGGTGACAAGAATGAAGCTTTCTTT
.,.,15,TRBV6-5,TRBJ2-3,CASSPQGPRTDTQYF,TGTGCCAGCAGTCCCCAGGGGCCCCGCACAGATACGCAGTATTTT
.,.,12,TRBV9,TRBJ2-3,CASSPVGDTQYF,TGTGCCAGCAGCCCCGTAGGGGATACGCAGTATTTT
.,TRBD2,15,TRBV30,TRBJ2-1,CAWDPGTSGYNEQFF,TGTGCCTGGGACCCAGGGACTAGCGGTTACAATGAGCAGTTCTTC
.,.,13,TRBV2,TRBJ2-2,CASSEELAGELFF,TGTGCCAGCAGTGAGGAGTTAGCCGGGGAGCTGTTTTTT
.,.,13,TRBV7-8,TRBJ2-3,CASSLLLKDTQYF,TGTGCCAGCAGCTTACTTTTGAAAGATACGCAGTATTTT
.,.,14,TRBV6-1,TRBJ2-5,CASSEALGGETQYF,TGTGCCAGCAGTGAAGCTCTAGGGGGAGAGACCCAGTACTTC
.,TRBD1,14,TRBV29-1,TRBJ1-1,CSPWDRGTNTEAFF,TGCAGCCCCTGGGACAGGGGAACGAACACTGAAGCTTTCTTT
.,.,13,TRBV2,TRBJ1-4,CASSAGEGEKLFF,TGTGCCAGCAGTGCAGGAGAGGGCGAAAAACTGTTTTTT
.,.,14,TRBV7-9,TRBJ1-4,CASRLGADHEKLFF,TGTGCCAGCCGCTTAGGGGCAGACCATGAAAAACTGTTTTTT
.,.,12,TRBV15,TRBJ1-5,CATSRYNQPQHF,TGTGCCACCAGCAGATACAATCAGCCCCAGCATTTT
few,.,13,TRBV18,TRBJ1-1,CASSQGRDTEAFF,TGTGCCAGCTCACAGGGGAGGGACACTGAAGCTTTCTTT
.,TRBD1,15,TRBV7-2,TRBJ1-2,CASSGQGQGGYGYTF,TGTGCCAGCAGCGGACAAGGACAGGGAGGTTATGGCTACACCTTC
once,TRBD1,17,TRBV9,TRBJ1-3,CASSVARDRVAGNTIYF,TGTGCCAGCAGCGTAGCTAGGGACAGGGTGGCTGGAAACACCATATATTTT
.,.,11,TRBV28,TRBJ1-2,CASSVEYGYTF,TGTGCCAGCAGTGTAGAATATGGCTACACCTTC
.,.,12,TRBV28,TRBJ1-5,CASSSGDQPQHF,TGTGCCAGCAGTTCAGGGGATCAGCCCCAGCATTTT
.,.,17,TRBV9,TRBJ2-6,CASSLAGHHSGANVLTF,TGTGCCAGCAGCCTCGCGGGACACCACTCTGGGGCCAACGTCCTGACTTTC
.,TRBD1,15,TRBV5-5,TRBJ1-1,CASSLATGTNTEAFF,TGTGCCAGCAGCCTAGCGACAGGGACCAACACTGAAGCTTTCTTT
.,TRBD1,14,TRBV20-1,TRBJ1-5,CSASLAQGDQPQHF,TGCAGTGCTAGTCTTGCACAGGGGGATCAGCCCCAGCATTTT
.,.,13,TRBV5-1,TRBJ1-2,CASSPKHPYGYTF,TGCGCCAGCAGCCCTAAACACCCGTATGGCTACACCTTC
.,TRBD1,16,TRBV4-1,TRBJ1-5,CASSQADRVGSQPQHF,TGCGCCAGCAGCCAGGCTGACAGGGTCGGGAGTCAGCCCCAGCATTTT